Detailed here is one T cell receptor (beta chain). Its antigen is not known. The V end lost 2 bases, the J end lost 4 bases, and 9 bases lay between the germline ends. The germline V gene encodes CDR1 MNHNY and CDR2 SVGAGI (reference sequence). The CDR3 has 14 residues. The data were taken from a study of cytomegalovirus exposure and HLA in healthy donors. Study-wide results and limits: As was reported, the classifier diagnosed cytomegalovirus status with high specificity and sensitivity. The study flagged around 160 TCR beta chains as cytomegalovirus-associated.

With 60 Vbeta and 13 Jbeta primers, the PCR was carried out. Some clones are missing from TCRdb's copy, which holds only in-frame ones; the method was immunoSEQ multiplex PCR. This sample has about 130,000 clones, with 60% to 85% found just once. V usage is TRBV6-6 and J usage is TRBJ1-5; maybe TRBD1 (5 bases). The specimen was PBMCs. The source is a man between 45 and 60 years old in good health and CMV-seronegative. CDR3 nucleotides: TGTGCCAGCAGTTACACAGGCGGTAATCAGCCCCAGCATTTT. Its protein is CASSYTGGNQPQHF.